The 23 T cell receptor beta chains below come from one sample, sequenced in a study of shared clonotypes between healthy human individuals. Produced via immunoSEQ multiplex PCR; TCRdb's table is partial and in-frame only. Of millions of clones listed, over 85% are singletons. The specimen was naive CD4+ T cells from PBMCs. The subset denotes: CD45RA+ positively selected. These receptors were collected from a young man in good health. Some clones in this sample may be carry-over from other donors' samples.

CDR3 amino acids: CASSLGLRSTDTQYF. The CDR3 bases are TGTGCCAGCAGCTTGGGTCTGCGAAGCACAGATACGCAGTATTTT. This rearrangement joins TRBV11-3 to TRBJ2-3; D unclear. The CDR3 is made up of 15 amino acids. Germline V lookup: CDR1 SGHNT, CDR2 YENEEA. Trimming took 3 bases from V and 0 from J, leaving 10 bases between them.

The gene calls are TRBV4-1 and TRBJ2-4, with TRBD1 matching 12 bases. V was clipped by 5 bases and J by 1 base; unmatched bases: 6. The CDR3 has 17 residues. Germline-derived CDR1 and CDR2 are MGHRA and YSYEKL. The CDR3 spells CASSSPGQGAAKNIQYF. For the CDR3, the DNA is TGCGCCAGCAGCTCACCGGGACAGGGGGCTGCCAAAAACATTCAGTACTTC.

The chain is built from TRBV7-8 and TRBJ2-5, with D unresolved. The CDR3 has 14 amino acids. Trimming removed 0 bases from V and 0 bases from J, with 5 bases in between. The V gene's germline CDR1 is SGHVS and CDR2 FQNEAQ. CDR3 region: CASSLARYQETQYF. The CDR3, as DNA: TGTGCCAGCAGCTTAGCCCGGTACCAAGAGACCCAGTACTTC. The complete variable domain, with remaining parts taken from reference TRBV7-8 and TRBJ2-5, reads GAGVSQSPRYKVAKRGQDVALRCDPISGHVSLFWYQQALGQGPEFLTYFQNEAQLDKSGLPSDRFFAERPEGSVSTLKIQRTQQEDSAVYLCASSLARYQETQYFGPGTRLLVL.

The chain is built from TRBV7-3 and TRBJ1-1; D remains ambiguous. Germline V gene data show CDR1 as SGHTA and CDR2 as FQGTGA. Trimming removed 1 base at V and 2 bases at J, with 11 bases between. The length of the CDR3 is 15 residues. The CDR3 bases are TGTGCCAGCAGCTTAAGTACAGCGGGAAACACTGAAGCTTTCTTT. Protein sequence: CASSLSTAGNTEAFF.

The chain combines TRBV11-2 with TRBJ1-3; possible D gene TRBD1, 6 bases. The CDR3 totals 19 residues. Trimming removed 5 bases at V and 0 bases at J, with 23 bases between. CDR1 and CDR2 (germline): SGHAT, FQNNGV. Here the CDR3 reads CASSPASSGQIISGNTIYF. In DNA form, the CDR3 reads TGTGCCAGCAGCCCCGCTTCCTCCGGACAGATCATCTCTGGAAACACCATATATTTT. Filled out from reference TRBV11-2 and TRBJ1-3, the complete variable domain reads EAGVAQSPRYKIIEKRQSVAFWCNPISGHATLYWYQQILGQGPKLLIQFQNNGVVDDSQLPKDRFSAERLKGVDSTLKIQPAKLEDSAVYLCASSPASSGQIISGNTIYFGEGSWLTVV.

The V and J genes are TRBV27 and TRBJ1-1; D is perhaps TRBD1 (5 bases). V lost 5 bases and J 6 bases, leaving 25 bases between the germline ends. The V gene's germline CDR1 is MNHEY and CDR2 SMNVEV (reference sequence). The CDR3 consists of 17 residues. CDR3 DNA: TGTGCCAGCAGTCTTGCCCGTCCCACAGGCCTGCGATCTGAAGCTTTCTTT. It specifies CASSLARPTGLRSEAFF.

The V and J genes are TRBV5-4 and TRBJ2-2; 11 bases align to TRBD2. This CDR3 is 16 amino acids long. Germline V gene lookup returns CDR1 SGHNT and CDR2 YYREEE (reference sequence). Trimming cost V 4 bases and J 6 bases; bases outside gene matches: 8. In DNA form, the CDR3 reads TGTGCCAGCAGCCAGATAGCGGGAGGGTCGGCCGGGGAGCTGTTTTTT. Translating gives CASSQIAGGSAGELFF.

The chain carries TRBV30 and TRBJ1-1; TRBD1 might be the D (5 bases). Trimming removed 8 bases from V and 1 base from J, with 8 bases in between. The CDR3 covers 11 residues. Germline assignment: CDR1 GTSNPN and CDR2 SVGIG (reference sequence). CDR3 DNA: TGTGCCACCGGACAGAACACTGAAGCTTTCTTT. Encoded protein: CATGQNTEAFF.

This rearrangement joins TRBV19 to TRBJ2-7; D assignment may be TRBD1 or TRBD2 (5 bases each). Germline-derived CDR1 and CDR2 are LNHDA and SQIVND (reference sequence). V lost 4 bases, J lost 2 bases, and 15 bases lay in between. The CDR3 loop spans 15 amino acids. The CDR3 region is CASSNAGTVPYEQYF. The CDR3 DNA sequence: TGTGCCAGTAGTAACGCCGGGACGGTTCCCTACGAGCAGTACTTC. Using reference TRBV19 and TRBJ2-7 for the parts outside the CDR3, the full variable domain is DGGITQSPKYLFRKEGQNVTLSCEQNLNHDAMYWYRQDPGQGLRLIYYSQIVNDFQKGDIAEGYSVSREKKESFPLTVTSAQKNPTAFYLCASSNAGTVPYEQYFGPGTRLTVT.

The gene calls are TRBV9 and TRBJ2-3; 13 bases align to TRBD2. The V segment lost 4 bases and the J segment 2 bases; nucleotides outside the gene matches: 4. The CDR3 has 16 residues. Germline assignment: CDR1 SGDLS and CDR2 YYNGEE. Here the CDR3 DNA reads TGTGCCAGCAGCATGGGACTAGCGGGGACCACAGATACGCAGTATTTT. Translation gives CASSMGLAGTTDTQYF. The whole variable domain, remainder taken from reference TRBV9 and TRBJ2-3, is DSGVTQTPKHLITATGQRVTLRCSPRSGDLSVYWYQQSLDQGLQFLIQYYNGEERAKGNILERFSAQQFPDLHSELNLSSLELGDSALYFCASSMGLAGTTDTQYFGPGTRLTVL.

The V call is TRBV6-6, the J call TRBJ1-3; D is undetermined. Trimming took 0 bases from V and 4 from J, leaving 10 bases between them. Germline V gene lookup returns CDR1 MNHNY and CDR2 SVGAGI (reference sequence). This CDR3 contains 15 residues. The CDR3 region is CASSYSMLEGNTIYF. As DNA, the CDR3 is TGTGCCAGCAGTTACTCGATGTTGGAGGGAAACACCATATATTTT.

A note on this clone: The same CDR3 also results from other DNA sequences found in this sample. The genes are TRBV28 and TRBJ2-3, with 14 bases aligning to TRBD2. The germline gives CDR1 MDHEN, CDR2 SYDVKM. The V and J ends lost 4 bases and 6 bases, in that order; junction bases with no gene match: 6. The CDR3 length is 16 residues. The CDR3 reads CASSSGTSGSTDTQYF. CDR3 DNA sequence: TGTGCCAGCAGTTCCGGGACTAGCGGGAGTACGGATACGCAGTATTTT.

Concerning this clone: The same CDR3 is also encoded by other DNA sequences in this sample. V is TRBV5-1 and J is TRBJ2-2, with 7 positions matching TRBD1. The length of the CDR3 is 15 residues. The germline V gene has CDR1 SGHRS and CDR2 YFSETQ. Germline trimming cut 1 base from V and 2 bases from J; bases unmatched to any gene: 2. CDR3 DNA: TGCGCCAGCAGCTTGAGGGGGCATAACACCGGGGAGCTGTTTTTT. Translated: CASSLRGHNTGELFF.

The chain employs TRBV10-3 and TRBJ2-3; 7 bases match TRBD2. V lost 3 bases, J lost 6 bases, and 12 bases stayed unmatched. Germline V gene lookup returns CDR1 ENHRY and CDR2 SYGVKD. The CDR3 extends over 16 amino acids. CDR3 in DNA: TGTGCCATCAGTGACCGACTAGCACCTCTGGGGGATACGCAGTATTTT. Translation: CAISDRLAPLGDTQYF.

The chain recombines TRBV7-2 with TRBJ1-1; a possible D gene is TRBD1 (6 bases). Trimming removed 5 bases from V and 0 bases from J, with 19 bases in between. Germline V CDR1 and CDR2: SGHTA, FQGNSA. The CDR3 contains 17 residues. CDR3 coding DNA: TGTGCCAGCAGCGTACTGGGGCAAAGGGGGTTGAACACTGAAGCTTTCTTT. It is translated as CASSVLGQRGLNTEAFF.

The chain combines TRBV2 with TRBJ2-7; TRBD2 agrees at 9 bases. The germline V gene has CDR1 SNHLY and CDR2 FYNNEI. This CDR3 is built from 14 residues. J lost 2 bases, V lost 3 bases, and 2 bases had no gene match. In DNA, the CDR3 is TGTGCCAGCAGTGACGGACTAGCGCCCTACGAGCAGTACTTC. It encodes CASSDGLAPYEQYF.

The chain couples TRBV28 to TRBJ2-5; the match to TRBD1 covers 7 bases. The J segment lost 8 bases and the V segment lost 2 bases, leaving 11 bases of the junction unmatched. The CDR3 extends over 15 amino acids. Per the germline V gene, CDR1 is MDHEN and CDR2 is SYDVKM. CDR3 sequence reads: CASSLTGTAVDTQYF. For the CDR3, the DNA is TGTGCCAGCAGTTTAACCGGGACAGCCGTCGACACCCAGTACTTC.

This clone appeared once. The chain couples TRBV25-1 to TRBJ2-5; D assignment may be TRBD1 or TRBD2 (5 bases each). Deletions cut 4 bases from V and 5 bases from J, with 17 bases between. The CDR3 is 15 residues long. The germline gives CDR1 MGHDK, CDR2 SYGVNS. CDR3 region: CASSVLGPPVETQYF. The CDR3 DNA sequence: TGTGCCAGCAGTGTCCTGGGACCCCCGGTCGAGACCCAGTACTTC.

This clone was counted a single time. The chain links TRBV28 to TRBJ2-3; D ambiguous. CDR1 MDHEN and CDR2 SYDVKM come from the germline V gene. Trimming left V 7 bases short and J 4 bases short, with 18 bases between. This CDR3 region has 15 residues. The DNA of the CDR3 is TGTGCCAGCATCTCGAGACGGTCTTGGGCAGATACGCAGTATTTT. This gives the protein CASISRRSWADTQYF. Full variable domain (outside the CDR3, taken from reference TRBV28 and TRBJ2-3): DVKVTQSSRYLVKRTGEKVFLECVQDMDHENMFWYRQDPGLGLRLIYFSYDVKMKEKGDIPEGYSVSREKKERFSLILESASTNQTSMYLCASISRRSWADTQYFGPGTRLTVL.

This clone has a single count. J is TRBJ1-6 and V is TRBV5-1; 10 nucleotides line up with TRBD1. V shed 2 bases and J 6 bases; nucleotides not matched to a gene: 2. Looked up from germline, CDR1 is SGHRS and CDR2 is YFSETQ. This CDR3 is built from 15 residues. CDR3: CASSFRDRGNSPLHF. The CDR3 DNA reads TGCGCCAGCAGCTTCCGGGACAGGGGTAATTCACCCCTCCACTTT.

The V call is TRBV4-3, the J call TRBJ1-2, with D maybe TRBD1 (5 bases). CDR3 size: 14 residues. The ends were cut back, 4 bases at V and 7 bases at J, with 16 bases in the middle. Per the germline V gene, CDR1 is LGHNA and CDR2 is YSLEER. CDR3 coding DNA: TGCGCCAGCAGCCCCCGGAAGGGGAGCACTGGCTACACCTTC. Its translation: CASSPRKGSTGYTF.

The V call is TRBV7-2, the J call TRBJ2-3; 9 bases agree with TRBD2. The germline V gene encodes CDR1 SGHTA and CDR2 FQGNSA. V lost 5 bases to trimming and J lost 2 bases; unmatched junction nucleotides: 5. This CDR3 comprises 15 residues. DNA for the CDR3: TGTGCCAGCAGCATCCTAGCGGGGATCACAGATACGCAGTATTTT. This gives the protein CASSILAGITDTQYF.

V usage is TRBV2 and J usage is TRBJ2-7, with TRBD1 matching 8 bases. V lost 8 bases to trimming and J lost 6 bases; unmatched junction nucleotides: 3. The V gene's germline CDR1 is SNHLY and CDR2 FYNNEI. CDR3 length: 11 amino acids. In nucleotides, the CDR3 is TGTGCCAGCGGACAGGGCGGCGAGCAGTACTTC. Its protein is CASGQGGEQYF.